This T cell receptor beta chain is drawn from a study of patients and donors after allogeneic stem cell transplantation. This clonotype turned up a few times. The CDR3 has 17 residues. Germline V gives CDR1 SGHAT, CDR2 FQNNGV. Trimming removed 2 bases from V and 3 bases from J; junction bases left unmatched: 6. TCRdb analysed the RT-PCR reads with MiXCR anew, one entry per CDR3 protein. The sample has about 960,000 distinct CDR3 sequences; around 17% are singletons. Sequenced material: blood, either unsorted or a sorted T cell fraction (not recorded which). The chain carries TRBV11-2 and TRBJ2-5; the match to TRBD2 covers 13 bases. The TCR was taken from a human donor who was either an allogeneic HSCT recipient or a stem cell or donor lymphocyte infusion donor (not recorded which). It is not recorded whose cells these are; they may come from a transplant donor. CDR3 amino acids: CASSLRRGLAGKETQYF. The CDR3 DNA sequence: TGTGCCAGCAGCTTACGGAGGGGACTAGCGGGGAAAGAGACCCAGTACTTC.